These 15 T cell receptor beta chains were sequenced from one sample in a study of CXCR3-negative and CXCR3-positive naive CD8 T cells. No antigen is known for these receptors. Study-level results: TRB CDR3s were more hydrophobic in CXCR3-positive than in CXCR3-negative naive cells.

TRB cDNA libraries were made by UMI-labeled 5' RACE. TCRdb reprocessed the 5' RACE reads, keeping one entry per CDR3 protein, no DNA. This sample's table has under 85,000 distinct CDR3 sequences. The sample taken for sequencing was naive CXCR3+ CD8+ T cells from blood. Noted subset: CD45RO-CCR7+CD27+CD95- naive CD8+ T cells expressing CXCR3 (TNR3+). The receptor source for this set is a human donor in good health. Some clones in this sample may be carry-over from other donors' samples.

V and J are TRBV6-5 and TRBJ2-2. The V gene's germline CDR1 is MNHEY and CDR2 SVGAGI. The CDR3 is 13 amino acids. CDR3 protein: CASSYAHAGELFF.

The chain has TRBV7-9 and TRBJ2-1; with no DNA, the TCRdb D assignment of TRBD1 cannot be verified. Germline lookup yields CDR1 SEHNR and CDR2 FQNEAQ (reference sequence). The CDR3 totals 15 residues. The CDR3 loop reads CASSETGGPYNEQFF.

V and J are TRBV6-6 and TRBJ2-1; checking the TCRdb D call of TRBD1 is not possible without DNA. The CDR3 length is 13 residues. Germline assignment: CDR1 MNHNY and CDR2 SVGAGI (reference sequence). The CDR3 sequence: CASKDRVGNEQFF.

V and J are TRBV7-9 and TRBJ1-4; TCRdb reports TRBD1, a call that lacks DNA to check it against. Germline V gene sequence: CDR1 SEHNR, CDR2 FQNEAQ (reference sequence). This CDR3 spans 15 amino acids. The CDR3 region is CASSFTFGGGEKLFF.

This chain connects TRBV14 to TRBJ1-6; TCRdb's assignment of TRBD1 cannot be checked, as there is no DNA. Germline V gives CDR1 SGHDN, CDR2 FVKESK. The CDR3 runs to 14 residues. CDR3: CASSPPPGNSPLHF. Variable domain in full (rest from reference TRBV14 and TRBJ1-6): EAGVTQFPSHSVIEKGQTVTLRCDPISGHDNLYWYRRVMGKEIKFLLHFVKESKQDESGMPNNRFLAERTGGTYSTLKVQPAELEDSGVYFCASSPPPGNSPLHFGNGTRLTVT.

CDR3 sequence reads: CSVEGPGHPYEQYF. This sequence joins TRBV29-1 and TRBJ2-7; TCRdb returns TRBD1, unconfirmable since there is no DNA. Germline loops: CDR1 SQVTM, CDR2 ANQGSEA. This CDR3 contains 14 residues.

The chain couples TRBV7-2 to TRBJ1-5; the D call of TRBD1 rests on TCRdb alone, since no DNA is present to check it. CDR3 length: 15 amino acids. Germline V gives CDR1 SGHTA, CDR2 FQGNSA. The CDR3 protein is CASSSTGLSNQPQHF.

The V gene is TRBV12-3 or TRBV12-4, the J gene TRBJ2-5; the D call of TRBD1 rests on TCRdb alone, since no DNA is present to check it. The CDR3 has 14 residues. CDR3 protein: CASSIPGEEETQYF.

The J gene is TRBJ2-7, the V gene TRBV28. Per the germline V gene, CDR1 is MDHEN and CDR2 is SYDVKM. This CDR3 has 13 amino acids. CDR3 sequence reads: CASSLTSPYEQYF. The variable domain in full, completed from reference TRBV28 and TRBJ2-7, reads DVKVTQSSRYLVKRTGEKVFLECVQDMDHENMFWYRQDPGLGLRLIYFSYDVKMKEKGDIPEGYSVSREKKERFSLILESASTNQTSMYLCASSLTSPYEQYFGPGTRLTVT.

The chain employs TRBV10-3 and TRBJ2-1; there is no DNA to check the TCRdb D call of TRBD2. This CDR3 is 14 amino acids long. Germline assignment: CDR1 ENHRY and CDR2 SYGVKD. This CDR3 reads CAISVGPKNNEQFF.

This rearrangement joins TRBV27 to TRBJ2-1; TCRdb names TRBD2, which stays unverified in the absence of DNA. Per the germline V gene, CDR1 is MNHEY and CDR2 is SMNVEV (reference sequence). This CDR3 comprises 15 residues. The CDR3 loop is CASSLSRGGLDEQFF.

This rearrangement joins TRBV27 to TRBJ1-1; TCRdb's assignment of TRBD1 cannot be checked, as there is no DNA. Germline-derived CDR1 and CDR2 are MNHEY and SMNVEV (reference sequence). The CDR3 sequence is 13 residues long. The CDR3 loop is CASSFSSRAEAFF.

The chain uses TRBV5-1 and TRBJ1-2; with no DNA, the TCRdb D assignment of TRBD1 cannot be verified. Per the germline V gene, CDR1 is SGHRS and CDR2 is YFSETQ. The CDR3 sequence is 13 residues long. The CDR3 region is CASSLGQNYGYTF.

The rearrangement uses TRBV25-1 and TRBJ2-7; TCRdb names TRBD2, which stays unverified in the absence of DNA. Germline V gene lookup returns CDR1 MGHDK and CDR2 SYGVNS. The CDR3 extends over 14 amino acids. CDR3 residues: CASTGWDSTYEQYF.

The chain recombines TRBV4-1 with TRBJ1-2; without DNA, the TCRdb call of TRBD1 cannot be checked. Germline values: CDR1 MGHRA, CDR2 YSYEKL. The CDR3 consists of 14 residues. Here the CDR3 reads CTSSPTGPFYGYTF.